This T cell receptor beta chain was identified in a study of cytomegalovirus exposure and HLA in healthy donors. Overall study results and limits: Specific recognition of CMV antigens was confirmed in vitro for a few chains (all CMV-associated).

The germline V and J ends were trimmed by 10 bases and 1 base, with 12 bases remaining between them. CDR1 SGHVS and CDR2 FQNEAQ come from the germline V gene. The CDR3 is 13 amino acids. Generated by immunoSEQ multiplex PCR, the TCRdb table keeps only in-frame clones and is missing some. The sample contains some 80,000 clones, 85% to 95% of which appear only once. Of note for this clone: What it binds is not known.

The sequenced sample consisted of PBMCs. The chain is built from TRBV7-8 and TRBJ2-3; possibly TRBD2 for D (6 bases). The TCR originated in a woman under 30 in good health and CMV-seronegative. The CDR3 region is CATRDFGTDTQYF. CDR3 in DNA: TGTGCCACGCGGGACTTCGGCACAGATACGCAGTATTTT.